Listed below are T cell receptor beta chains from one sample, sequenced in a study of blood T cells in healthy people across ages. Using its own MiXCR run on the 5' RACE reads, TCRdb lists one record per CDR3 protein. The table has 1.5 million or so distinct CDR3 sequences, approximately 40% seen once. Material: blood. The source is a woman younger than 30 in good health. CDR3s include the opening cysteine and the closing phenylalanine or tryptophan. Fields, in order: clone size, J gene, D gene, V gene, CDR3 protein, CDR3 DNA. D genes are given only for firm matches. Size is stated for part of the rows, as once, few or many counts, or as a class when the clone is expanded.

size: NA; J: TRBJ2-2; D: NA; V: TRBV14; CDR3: CASSQPQGFGELFF; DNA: TGTGCCAGCAGCCAACCCCAGGGGTTCGGGGAGCTGTTTTTT
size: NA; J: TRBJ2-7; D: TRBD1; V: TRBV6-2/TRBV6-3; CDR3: CASRHRQGVNYEQYF; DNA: TGTGCCAGCAGGCACCGACAGGGGGTTAACTACGAGCAGTACTTC
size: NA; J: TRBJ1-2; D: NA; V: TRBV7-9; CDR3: CASSLGEANYGYTF; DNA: TGTGCCAGCAGTTTAGGGGAAGCTAACTATGGCTACACCTTC
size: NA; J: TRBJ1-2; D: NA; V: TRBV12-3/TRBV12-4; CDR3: CASTRLRDYGYTF; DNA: TGTGCCAGCACTAGGTTGCGGGACTATGGCTACACCTTC
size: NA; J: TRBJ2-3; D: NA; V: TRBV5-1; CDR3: CASSPALASTDTQYF; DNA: TGCGCCAGCAGCCCCGCTCTAGCTAGCACAGATACGCAGTATTTT
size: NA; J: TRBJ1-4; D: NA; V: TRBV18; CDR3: CASRRGPATNEKLFF; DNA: TGTGCCAGCCGACGGGGACCGGCAACTAATGAAAAACTGTTTTTT
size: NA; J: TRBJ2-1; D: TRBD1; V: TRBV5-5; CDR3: CASSRTGEHEQFF; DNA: TGTGCCAGCAGCCGGACAGGGGAGCATGAGCAGTTCTTC
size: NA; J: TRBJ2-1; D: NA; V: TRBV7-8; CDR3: CASSRVNGRGLSYNEQFF; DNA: TGTGCCAGCAGCCGTGTTAACGGCCGGGGGCTCTCCTACAATGAGCAGTTCTTC
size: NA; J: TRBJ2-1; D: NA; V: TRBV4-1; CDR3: CASSQDESRGGSYNEQFF; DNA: TGCGCCAGCAGCCAAGATGAGAGTAGGGGGGGCTCCTACAATGAGCAGTTCTTC
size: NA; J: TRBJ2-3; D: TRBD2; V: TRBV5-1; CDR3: CASSSSRLAATTDTQYF; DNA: TGCGCCAGCAGCTCGTCACGACTAGCGGCGACTACAGATACGCAGTATTTT
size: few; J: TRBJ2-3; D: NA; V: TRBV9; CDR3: CASSPTGTSADTQYF; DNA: TGTGCCAGCAGCCCTACCGGGACAAGTGCAGATACGCAGTATTTT
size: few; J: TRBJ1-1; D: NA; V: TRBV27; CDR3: CASSLAGLGTEAFF; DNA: TGTGCCAGCAGTTTAGCCGGCCTGGGGACTGAAGCTTTCTTT
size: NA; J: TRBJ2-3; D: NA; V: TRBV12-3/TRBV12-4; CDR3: CASSWRGPVVTDTQYF; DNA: TGTGCCAGCAGTTGGCGGGGGCCGGTAGTCACAGATACGCAGTATTTT
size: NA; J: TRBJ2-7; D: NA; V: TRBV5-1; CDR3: CASSPTGQSEQYF; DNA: TGCGCCAGCAGCCCGACTGGACAGAGCGAGCAGTACTTC
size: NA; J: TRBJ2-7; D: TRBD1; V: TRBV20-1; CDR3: CSAGRDRDTFSYEQYF; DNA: TGCAGTGCTGGGAGAGACAGGGACACCTTTTCCTACGAGCAGTACTTC
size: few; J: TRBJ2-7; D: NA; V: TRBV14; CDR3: CASSQVSDEQYF; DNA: TGTGCCAGCAGCCAAGTAAGCGACGAGCAGTACTTC